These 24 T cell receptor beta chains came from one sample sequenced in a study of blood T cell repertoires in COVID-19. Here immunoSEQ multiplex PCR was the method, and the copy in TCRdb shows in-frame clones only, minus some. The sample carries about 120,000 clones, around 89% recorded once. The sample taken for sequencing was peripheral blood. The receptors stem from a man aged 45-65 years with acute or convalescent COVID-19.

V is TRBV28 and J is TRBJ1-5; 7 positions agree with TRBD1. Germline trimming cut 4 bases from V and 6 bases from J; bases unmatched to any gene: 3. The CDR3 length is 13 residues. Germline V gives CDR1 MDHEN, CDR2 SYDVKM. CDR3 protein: CASSWRGRQPQHF. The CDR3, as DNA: TGTGCCAGCAGTTGGAGGGGGCGTCAGCCCCAGCATTTT.

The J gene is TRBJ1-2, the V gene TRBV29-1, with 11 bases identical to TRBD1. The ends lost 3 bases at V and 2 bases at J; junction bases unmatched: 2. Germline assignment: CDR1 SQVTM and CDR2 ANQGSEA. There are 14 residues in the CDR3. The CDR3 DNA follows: TGCAGCGTTGAGGACAGGGGGCGAAACTATGGCTACACCTTC. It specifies CSVEDRGRNYGYTF.

The CDR3 DNA follows: TGTGCCAGCAGAACAGGGGGCAAGGGCTACACCTTC. Its translation: CASRTGGKGYTF. The V gene is TRBV6-5, the J gene TRBJ1-2; 9 bases fit TRBD1. The V gene end was trimmed by 6 bases and the J gene end by 8 bases; junction bases not matched to a gene: 4. The CDR3 runs 12 residues. Germline loops: CDR1 MNHEY, CDR2 SVGAGI.

CDR3 DNA: TGTGCTAGTGGACAGTACAATGAGCAGTTCTTC. Protein: CASGQYNEQFF. This rearrangement joins TRBV12-5 to TRBJ2-1, with D uncertain. Germline V gene sequence: CDR1 LGHNT, CDR2 FRNRAP. V was cut by 6 bases and J by 4 bases, with 4 bases left in between. This CDR3 has 11 residues.

The CDR3 coding sequence is TGTGCCAGCAGCTTGAGGGGGAGACCTAACACCATATATTTT. This sequence encodes CASSLRGRPNTIYF. The chain joins TRBV7-9 to TRBJ1-3, with D possibly TRBD1 on 6 matching bases. This CDR3 contains 14 residues. With 3 bases removed from V and 7 bases from J, the gap between germline ends came to 13 bases. The germline V gene has CDR1 SEHNR and CDR2 FQNEAQ (reference sequence).

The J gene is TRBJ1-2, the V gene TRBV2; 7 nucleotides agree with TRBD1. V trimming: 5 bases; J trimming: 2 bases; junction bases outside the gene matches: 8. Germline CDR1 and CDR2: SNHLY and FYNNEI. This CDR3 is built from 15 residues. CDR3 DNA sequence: TGTGCCAGCAGTCTTTTAGAGACAGGGAACTATGGCTACACCTTC. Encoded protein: CASSLLETGNYGYTF.

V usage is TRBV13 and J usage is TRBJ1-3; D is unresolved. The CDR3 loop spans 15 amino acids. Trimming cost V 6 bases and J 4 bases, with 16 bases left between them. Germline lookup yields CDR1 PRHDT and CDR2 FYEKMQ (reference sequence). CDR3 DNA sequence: TGTGCCAGCAGGGGGAGGGATGGAAAAGGAAACACCATATATTTT. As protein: CASRGRDGKGNTIYF.

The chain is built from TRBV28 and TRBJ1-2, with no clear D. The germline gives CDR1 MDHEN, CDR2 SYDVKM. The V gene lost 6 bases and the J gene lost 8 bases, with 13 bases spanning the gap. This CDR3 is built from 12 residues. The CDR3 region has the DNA TGTGCCAGCAGCCTCCCACAGTACGGCTACACCTTC. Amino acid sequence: CASSLPQYGYTF.

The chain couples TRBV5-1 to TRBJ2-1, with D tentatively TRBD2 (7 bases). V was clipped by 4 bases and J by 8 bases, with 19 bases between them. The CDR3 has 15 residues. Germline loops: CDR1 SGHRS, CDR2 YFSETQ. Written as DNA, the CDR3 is TGCGCCAGCAGCCCCCGGGAAGCGGGACAACATGAGCAGTTCTTC. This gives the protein CASSPREAGQHEQFF.

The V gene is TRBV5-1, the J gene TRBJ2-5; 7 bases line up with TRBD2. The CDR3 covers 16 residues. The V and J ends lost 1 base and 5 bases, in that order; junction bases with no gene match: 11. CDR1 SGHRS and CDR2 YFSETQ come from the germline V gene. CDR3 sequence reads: CASSLRAGPSGETQYF. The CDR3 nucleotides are TGCGCCAGCAGCTTGAGAGCGGGACCCTCAGGGGAGACCCAGTACTTC.

The CDR3: CASTLGSFRGSYEQYF. CDR3 nucleotide sequence: TGTGCCAGCACCCTAGGGAGCTTCAGGGGCTCCTACGAGCAGTACTTC. The chain uses TRBV11-2 and TRBJ2-7; D perhaps matches TRBD1 (6 bases). V shed 7 bases and J shed 0 bases, with 19 bases lying between them. This CDR3 has 16 residues. Germline-derived CDR1 and CDR2 are SGHAT and FQNNGV.

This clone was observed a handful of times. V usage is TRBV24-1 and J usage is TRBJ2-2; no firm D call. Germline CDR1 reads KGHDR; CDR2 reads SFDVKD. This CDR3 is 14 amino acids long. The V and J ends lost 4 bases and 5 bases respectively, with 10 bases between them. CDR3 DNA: TGTGCCACCAGTGAGGGCCCTATAACCGGGGAGCTGTTTTTT. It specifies CATSEGPITGELFF.

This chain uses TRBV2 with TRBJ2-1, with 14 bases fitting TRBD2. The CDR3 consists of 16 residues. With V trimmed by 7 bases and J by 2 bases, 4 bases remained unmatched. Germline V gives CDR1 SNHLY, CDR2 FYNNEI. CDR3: CASMTTSGRAYNEQFF. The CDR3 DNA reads TGTGCCAGCATGACGACTAGCGGGAGGGCCTACAATGAGCAGTTCTTC.

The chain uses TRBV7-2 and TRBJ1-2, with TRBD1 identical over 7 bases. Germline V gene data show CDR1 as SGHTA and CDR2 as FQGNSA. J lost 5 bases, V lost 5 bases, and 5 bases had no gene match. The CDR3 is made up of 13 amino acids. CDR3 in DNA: TGTGCCAGCAGCCCGGCAGGGGGGTATGGCTACACCTTC. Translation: CASSPAGGYGYTF.

Here the CDR3 reads CASSITEIPYGYTF. CDR3 sequence (DNA): TGTGCCAGTAGTATCACAGAAATCCCTTATGGCTACACCTTC. This chain links TRBV19 with TRBJ1-2; D is undetermined. Looked up from germline, CDR1 is LNHDA and CDR2 is SQIVND (reference sequence). V lost 3 bases and J lost 5, with 13 bases in between. CDR3 length: 14 residues. Combining the CDR3 with reference TRBV19 and TRBJ1-2 gives the whole variable domain DGGITQSPKYLFRKEGQNVTLSCEQNLNHDAMYWYRQDPGQGLRLIYYSQIVNDFQKGDIAEGYSVSREKKESFPLTVTSAQKNPTAFYLCASSITEIPYGYTFGSGTRLTVV.

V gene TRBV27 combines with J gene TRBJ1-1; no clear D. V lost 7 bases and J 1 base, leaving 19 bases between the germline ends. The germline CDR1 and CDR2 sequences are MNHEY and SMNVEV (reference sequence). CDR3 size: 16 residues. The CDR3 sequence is CASNLARRVGNTEAFF. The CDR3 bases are TGTGCCAGCAACTTAGCAAGGAGGGTCGGGAACACTGAAGCTTTCTTT.

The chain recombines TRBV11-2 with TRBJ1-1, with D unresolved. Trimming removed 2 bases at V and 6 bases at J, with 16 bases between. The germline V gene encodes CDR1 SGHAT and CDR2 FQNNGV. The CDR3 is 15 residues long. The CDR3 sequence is CASSLYPGRVPEAFF. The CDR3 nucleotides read TGTGCCAGCAGCTTATATCCCGGTCGGGTCCCTGAAGCTTTCTTT.

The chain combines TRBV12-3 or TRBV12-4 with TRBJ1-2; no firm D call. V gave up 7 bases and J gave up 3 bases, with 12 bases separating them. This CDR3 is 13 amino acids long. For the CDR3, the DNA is TGTGCCAGCATGCCCGGGTGGCACTATGGCTACACCTTC. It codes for CASMPGWHYGYTF.

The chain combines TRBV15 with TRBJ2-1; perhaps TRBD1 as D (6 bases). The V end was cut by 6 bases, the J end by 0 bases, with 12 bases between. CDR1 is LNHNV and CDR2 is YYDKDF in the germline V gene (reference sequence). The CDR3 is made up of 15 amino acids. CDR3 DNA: TGTGCCACCAGTCAGGGGAAGAGCTCCTACAATGAGCAGTTCTTC. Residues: CATSQGKSSYNEQFF. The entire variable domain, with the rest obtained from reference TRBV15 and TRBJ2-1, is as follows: DAMVIQNPRYQVTQFGKPVTLSCSQTLNHNVMYWYQQKSSQAPKLLFHYYDKDFNNEADTPDNFQSRRPNTSFCFLDIRSPGLGDTAMYLCATSQGKSSYNEQFFGPGTRLTVL.

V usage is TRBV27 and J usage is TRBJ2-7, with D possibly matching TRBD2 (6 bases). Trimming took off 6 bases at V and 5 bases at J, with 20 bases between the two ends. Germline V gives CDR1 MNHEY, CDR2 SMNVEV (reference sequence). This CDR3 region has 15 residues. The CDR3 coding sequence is TGTGCCAGCAGAACGTCGAACGGGGGAGTCCACGAGCAGTACTTC. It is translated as CASRTSNGGVHEQYF.

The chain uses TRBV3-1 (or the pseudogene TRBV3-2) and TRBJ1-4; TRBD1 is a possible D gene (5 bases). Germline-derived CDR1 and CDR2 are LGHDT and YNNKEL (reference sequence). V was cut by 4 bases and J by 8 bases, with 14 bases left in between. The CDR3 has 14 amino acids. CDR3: CASSPRVEFEKLFF. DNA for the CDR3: TGTGCCAGCAGCCCCAGGGTAGAATTCGAAAAACTGTTTTTT.

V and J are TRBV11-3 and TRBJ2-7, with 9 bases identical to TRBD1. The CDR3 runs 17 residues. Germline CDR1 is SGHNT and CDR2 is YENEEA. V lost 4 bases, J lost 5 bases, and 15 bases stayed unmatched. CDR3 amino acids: CASSSYTRTGEDHEQYF. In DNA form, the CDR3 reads TGTGCCAGCAGCTCCTACACTCGGACAGGGGAAGACCACGAGCAGTACTTC.

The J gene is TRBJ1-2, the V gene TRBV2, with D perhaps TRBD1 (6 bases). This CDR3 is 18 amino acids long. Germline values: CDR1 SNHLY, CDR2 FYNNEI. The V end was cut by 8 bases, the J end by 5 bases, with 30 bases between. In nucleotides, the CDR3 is TGTGCCAGCGGGGGAAACAGGGTTAGCCCTGAGCACTATTATGGCTACACCTTC. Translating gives CASGGNRVSPEHYYGYTF.

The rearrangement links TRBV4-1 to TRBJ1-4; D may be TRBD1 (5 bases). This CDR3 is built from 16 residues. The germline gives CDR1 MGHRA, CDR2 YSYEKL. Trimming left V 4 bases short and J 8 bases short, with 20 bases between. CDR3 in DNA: TGCGCCAGCAGCCTTCAACCGGCAGGGAACGGCGAAAAACTGTTTTTT. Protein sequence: CASSLQPAGNGEKLFF.